A single T cell receptor (beta chain) is shown here with its context. Its antigen is not known. This table comes from immunoSEQ multiplex PCR, and its TCRdb copy is limited to in-frame clones, with some not included. The sample records over 110,000 clones, almost 95% being singletons. This sample is part of a study of T cell responses to AZD1222 COVID-19 vaccine. Study-level points and caveats: Seropositive AZD1222 recipients at baseline numbered only five or six. It should be noted that donors were predominantly white British and more often female, and clonal diversity was possibly underestimated. CD4 TCRs associated with vaccination spanned spike, dominating at 160-218 and 743-854.

Trimming pared 2 bases from V and 6 bases from J, leaving 14 bases between. Germline CDR1 MNHEY, CDR2 SVGAGI. The CDR3 extends over 14 amino acids. The chain is built from TRBV6-5 and TRBJ2-7; D is perhaps TRBD1 (5 bases). The source is an adult who received the AZD1222 COVID-19 vaccine. The source was peripheral blood, collected 28 days after the second AZD1222 dose. The CDR3 spells CASSYRGPSFEQYF. DNA for the CDR3: TGTGCCAGCAGTTACAGGGGCCCAAGCTTCGAGCAGTACTTC.